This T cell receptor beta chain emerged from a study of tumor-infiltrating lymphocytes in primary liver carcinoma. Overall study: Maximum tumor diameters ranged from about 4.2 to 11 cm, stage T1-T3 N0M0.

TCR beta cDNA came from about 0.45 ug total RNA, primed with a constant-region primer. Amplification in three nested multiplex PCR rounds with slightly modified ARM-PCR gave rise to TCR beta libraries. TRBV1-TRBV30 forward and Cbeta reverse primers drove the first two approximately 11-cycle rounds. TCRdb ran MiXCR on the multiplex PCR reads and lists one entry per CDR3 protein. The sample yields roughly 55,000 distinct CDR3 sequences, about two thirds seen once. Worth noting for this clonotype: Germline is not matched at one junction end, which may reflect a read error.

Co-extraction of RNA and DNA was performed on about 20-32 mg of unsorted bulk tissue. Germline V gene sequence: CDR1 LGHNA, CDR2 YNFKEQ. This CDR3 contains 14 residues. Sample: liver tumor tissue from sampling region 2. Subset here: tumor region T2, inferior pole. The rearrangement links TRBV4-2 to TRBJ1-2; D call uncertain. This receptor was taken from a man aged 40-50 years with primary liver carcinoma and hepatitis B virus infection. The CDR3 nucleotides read TGTGCCAGCAACCAAGAATGGACGGATGATGGCTACACCTTC. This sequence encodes CASNQEWTDDGYTF.